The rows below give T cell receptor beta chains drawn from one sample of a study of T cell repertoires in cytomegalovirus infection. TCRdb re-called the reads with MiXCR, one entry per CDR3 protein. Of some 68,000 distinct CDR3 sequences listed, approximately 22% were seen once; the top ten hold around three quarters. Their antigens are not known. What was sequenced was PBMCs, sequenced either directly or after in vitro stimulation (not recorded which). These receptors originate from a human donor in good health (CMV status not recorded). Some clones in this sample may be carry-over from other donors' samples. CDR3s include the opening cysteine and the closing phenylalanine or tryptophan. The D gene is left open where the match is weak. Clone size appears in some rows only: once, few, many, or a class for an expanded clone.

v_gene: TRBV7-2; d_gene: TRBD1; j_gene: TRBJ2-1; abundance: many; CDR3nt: TGTGCCAGCAGCTTAGGGACAGGGACTTACAATGAGCAGTTCTTC; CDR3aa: CASSLGTGTYNEQFF
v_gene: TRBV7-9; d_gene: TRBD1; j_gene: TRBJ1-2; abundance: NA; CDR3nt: TGTGCCAGCAGGGGGACAGGGGGTGATGGCTACACCTTC; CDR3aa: CASRGTGGDGYTF
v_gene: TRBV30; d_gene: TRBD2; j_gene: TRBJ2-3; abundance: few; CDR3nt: TGTGCCTGGAATTTACTAGCGGGGGAAGGGGATACGCAGTATTTT; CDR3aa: CAWNLLAGEGDTQYF
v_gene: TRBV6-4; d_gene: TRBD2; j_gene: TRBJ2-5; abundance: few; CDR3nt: TGTGCCAGCAGTGACTCGGGACTAGCGGGAGGAGAGACCCAGTACTTC; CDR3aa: CASSDSGLAGGETQYF
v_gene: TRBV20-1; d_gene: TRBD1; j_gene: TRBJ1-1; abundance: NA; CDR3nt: TGCAGTCTACCGGGACAGGGAGGGGTGCCCAAAGCTTTCTTT; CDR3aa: CSLPGQGGVPKAFF
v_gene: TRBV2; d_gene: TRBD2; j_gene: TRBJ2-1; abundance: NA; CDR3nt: TGTGCCAGCAGTGATATTCCTAGCGGCAACTACAATGAGCAGTTCTTC; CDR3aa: CASSDIPSGNYNEQFF
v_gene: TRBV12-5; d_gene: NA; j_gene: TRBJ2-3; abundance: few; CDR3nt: TGTGCTAGTGGTTGGGGCGGGGGCACAGATACGCAGTATTTT; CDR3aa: CASGWGGGTDTQYF
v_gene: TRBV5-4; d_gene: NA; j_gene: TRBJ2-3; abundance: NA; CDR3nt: TGTGCCAGCAGCTTGGGAATGGCAACCCCCACAGATACGCAGTATTTT; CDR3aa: CASSLGMATPTDTQYF
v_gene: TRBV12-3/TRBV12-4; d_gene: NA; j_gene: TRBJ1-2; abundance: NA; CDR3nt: TGTGCCAGCAGCGACAGTACTAATAGCTATGGCTACACCTTC; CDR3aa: CASSDSTNSYGYTF
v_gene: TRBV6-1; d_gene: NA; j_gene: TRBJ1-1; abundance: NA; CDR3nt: TGTGCCAGCAGCCTGTGGATGACGAACACTGAAGCTTTCTTT; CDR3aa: CASSLWMTNTEAFF
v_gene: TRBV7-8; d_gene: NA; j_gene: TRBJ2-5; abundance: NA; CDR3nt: TGTGCCAGCAGCTTAGAGACCCAGTACTTC; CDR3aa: CASSLETQYF
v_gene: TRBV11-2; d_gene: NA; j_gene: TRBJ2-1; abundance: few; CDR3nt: TGTGCCAGCAGCTTCAGTGGGGAGCAGTTCTTC; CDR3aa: CASSFSGEQFF
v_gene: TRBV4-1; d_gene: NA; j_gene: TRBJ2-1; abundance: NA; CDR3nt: TGCGCCAGCAGCCAAGAAGCCGGGTACAATGAGCAGTTCTTC; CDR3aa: CASSQEAGYNEQFF
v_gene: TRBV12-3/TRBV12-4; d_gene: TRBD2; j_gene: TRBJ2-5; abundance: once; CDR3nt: TGTGCCAGCAGCCAACTAGCGGGGAGAGAGACCCAGTACTTC; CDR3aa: CASSQLAGRETQYF
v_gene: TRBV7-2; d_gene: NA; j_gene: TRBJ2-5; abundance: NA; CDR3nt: TGTGCCAGCAGCTTGGATCTTAGTACCCAGTACTTC; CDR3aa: CASSLDLSTQYF
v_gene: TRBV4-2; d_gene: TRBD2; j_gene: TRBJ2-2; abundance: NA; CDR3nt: TGTGCCAGCAAAACTAGCGGGAGGGACACCGGGGAGCTGTTTTTT; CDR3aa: CASKTSGRDTGELFF
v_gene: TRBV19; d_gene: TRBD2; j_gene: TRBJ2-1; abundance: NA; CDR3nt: TGTGCCAGTAGTATTAGGACTAGCGGGGGGAATGAGCAGTTCTTC; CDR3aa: CASSIRTSGGNEQFF
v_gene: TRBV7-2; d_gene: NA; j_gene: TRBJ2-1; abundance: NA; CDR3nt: TGTGCCAGCAGCGCGAGGGATATTGAGCAGTTCTTC; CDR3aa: CASSARDIEQFF
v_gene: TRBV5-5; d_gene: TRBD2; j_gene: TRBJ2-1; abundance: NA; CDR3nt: TGTGCCAGCAGCCTGGGACTAGCGGTTCAGAATGAGCAGTTCTTC; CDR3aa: CASSLGLAVQNEQFF
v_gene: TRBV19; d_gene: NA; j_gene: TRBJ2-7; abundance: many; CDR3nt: TGTGCCAGTAGCCCAGGGGCCTCCTACGAGCAGTACTTC; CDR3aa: CASSPGASYEQYF
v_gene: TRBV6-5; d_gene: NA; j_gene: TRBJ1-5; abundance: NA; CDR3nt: TGTGCCAGCAGTTACTTGGGAATTAATCAGCCCCAGCATTTT; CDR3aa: CASSYLGINQPQHF
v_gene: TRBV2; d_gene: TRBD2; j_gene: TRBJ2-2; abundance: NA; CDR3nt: TGTGCCAGCAGTGGCCCTAGCGGGAACACCGGGGAGCTGTTTTTT; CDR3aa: CASSGPSGNTGELFF
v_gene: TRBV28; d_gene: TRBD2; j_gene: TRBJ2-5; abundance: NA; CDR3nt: TGTGCCAGCCGGCGGGGGGGAGGGTACCAAGAGACCCAGTACTTC; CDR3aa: CASRRGGGYQETQYF
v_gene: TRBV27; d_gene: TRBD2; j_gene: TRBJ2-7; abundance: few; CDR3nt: TGTGCCAGCAGTTTAACTAGCGGGAGGGCTTACGAGCAGTACTTC; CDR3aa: CASSLTSGRAYEQYF
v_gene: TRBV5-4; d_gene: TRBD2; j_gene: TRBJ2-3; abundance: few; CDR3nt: TGTGCCAGCAGCTGGACCACTAGCGGGAGGGGCACAGATACGCAGTATTTT; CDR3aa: CASSWTTSGRGTDTQYF
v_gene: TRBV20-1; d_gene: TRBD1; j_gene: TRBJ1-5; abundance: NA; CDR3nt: TGCAGTGCTAGAGACCTGGGACAGGGAGATCAGCCCCAGCATTTT; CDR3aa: CSARDLGQGDQPQHF
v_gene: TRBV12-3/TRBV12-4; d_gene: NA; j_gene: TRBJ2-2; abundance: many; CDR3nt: TGTGCCAGCACCCTTCGGGCAGTTAACACCGGGGAGCTGTTTTTT; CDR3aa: CASTLRAVNTGELFF
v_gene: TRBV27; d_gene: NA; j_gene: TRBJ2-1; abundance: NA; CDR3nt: TGTGCCAGCAGAAAAACTCCGAACTCCTACAATGAGCAGTTCTTC; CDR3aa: CASRKTPNSYNEQFF
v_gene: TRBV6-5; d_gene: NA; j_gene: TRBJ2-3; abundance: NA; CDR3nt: TGTGCCAGCAGCGACAATGGGGGCACAGATACGCAGTATTTT; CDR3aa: CASSDNGGTDTQYF
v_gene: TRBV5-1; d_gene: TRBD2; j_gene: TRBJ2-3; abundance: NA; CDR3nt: TGCGCCAGCAGCTTGGAAGCGGGGCCCACAGATACGCAGTATTTT; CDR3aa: CASSLEAGPTDTQYF
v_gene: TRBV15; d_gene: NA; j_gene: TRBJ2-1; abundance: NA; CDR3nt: TGTGCCACCAGCAGTTTCTCACTAGCTAACAATGAGCAGTTCTTC; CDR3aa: CATSSFSLANNEQFF
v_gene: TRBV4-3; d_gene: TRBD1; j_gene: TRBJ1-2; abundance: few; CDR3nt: TGCGCCAGCAGCCAAGATGGTAGGGGGCGCGATGGCTACACCTTC; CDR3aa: CASSQDGRGRDGYTF
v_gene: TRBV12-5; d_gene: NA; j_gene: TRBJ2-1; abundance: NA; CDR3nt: TGTGCTAGTGGTTCGACGATGGGGGGAGAGTTAAGGGATGAGCAGTTCTTC; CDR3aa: CASGSTMGGELRDEQFF
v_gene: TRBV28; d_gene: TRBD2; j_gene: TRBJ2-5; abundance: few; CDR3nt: TGTGCCAGCACCGACATGGGGGGGGGAGAGACCCAGTACTTC; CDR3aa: CASTDMGGGETQYF
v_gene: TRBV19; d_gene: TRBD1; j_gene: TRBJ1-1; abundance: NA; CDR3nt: TGTGCCAGACGGGACAGGGTAAGAAACACTGAAGCTTTCTTT; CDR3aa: CARRDRVRNTEAFF
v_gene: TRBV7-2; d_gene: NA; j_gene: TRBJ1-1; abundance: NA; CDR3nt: TGTGCCAGCAGCTTAGCCATACAGGGAACTGAAGCTTTCTTT; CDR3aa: CASSLAIQGTEAFF
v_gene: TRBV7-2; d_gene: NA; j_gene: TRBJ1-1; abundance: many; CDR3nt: TGTGCCAGCAGCTTACCTGGGAGTACTGAAGCTTTCTTT; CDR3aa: CASSLPGSTEAFF
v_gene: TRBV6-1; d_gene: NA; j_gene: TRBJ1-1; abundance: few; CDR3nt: TGTGCCAGCAGTGTAATCAGAGGTATGAACACTGAAGCTTTCTTT; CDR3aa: CASSVIRGMNTEAFF
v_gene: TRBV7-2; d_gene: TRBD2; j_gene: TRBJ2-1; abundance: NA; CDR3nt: TGTGCCAGCAGCTCCCAGGTCGGGGCGGGAGGTAGGAATGAGCAGTTCTTC; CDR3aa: CASSSQVGAGGRNEQFF
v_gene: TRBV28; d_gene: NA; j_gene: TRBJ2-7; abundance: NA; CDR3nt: TGTGCCAGCAAAGGGGCAGCTGACTACGAGCAGTACTTC; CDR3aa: CASKGAADYEQYF
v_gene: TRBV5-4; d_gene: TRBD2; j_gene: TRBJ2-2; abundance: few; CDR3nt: TGTGCCAGCAGCTTGGGACTAGCGGAGGCCGGGGAGCTGTTTTTT; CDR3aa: CASSLGLAEAGELFF
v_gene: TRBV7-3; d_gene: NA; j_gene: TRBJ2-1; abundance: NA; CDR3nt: TGTGCCAGCAGCCCCCTTTCCGGGGAGCAGTTCTTC; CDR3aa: CASSPLSGEQFF
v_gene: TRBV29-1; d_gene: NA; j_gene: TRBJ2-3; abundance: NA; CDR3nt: TGCAGCGTTCAAAGGGGTCGCACAGATACGCAGTATTTT; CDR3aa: CSVQRGRTDTQYF
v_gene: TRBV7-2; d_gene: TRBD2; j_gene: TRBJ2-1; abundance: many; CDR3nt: TGTGCCAGCAGCGCTTACTCTGGCGGGAGTCGTCTGTCCTACAATGAGCAGTTCTTC; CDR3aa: CASSAYSGGSRLSYNEQFF
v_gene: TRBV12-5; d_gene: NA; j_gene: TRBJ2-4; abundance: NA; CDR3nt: TGTGCTAGTAGCTTGGGAGCTTTCAAAAACATTCAGTACTTC; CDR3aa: CASSLGAFKNIQYF
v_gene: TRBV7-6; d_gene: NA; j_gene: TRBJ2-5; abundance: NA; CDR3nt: TGTGCCAGCAGCGCCCATTACCGGAAAGAGACCCAGTACTTC; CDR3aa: CASSAHYRKETQYF
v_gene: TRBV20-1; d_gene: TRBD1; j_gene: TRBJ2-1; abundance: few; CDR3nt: TGCAGTGCTAGAGATAACAGGGGTTCCGACAATGAGCAGTTCTTC; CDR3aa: CSARDNRGSDNEQFF
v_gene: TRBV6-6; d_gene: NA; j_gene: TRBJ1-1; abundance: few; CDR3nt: TGTGCCAGCAGTTACGGGGGGACTGAAGCTTTCTTT; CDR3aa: CASSYGGTEAFF
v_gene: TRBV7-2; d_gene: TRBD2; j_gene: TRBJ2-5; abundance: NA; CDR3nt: TGTGCCAGCAGGCCAACTAGCGGGAGAATGGGAGAGACCCAGTACTTC; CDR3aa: CASRPTSGRMGETQYF